This T cell receptor (beta chain) is from a study of radiotherapy plus CTLA-4 blockade in lung cancer. Overall study: Disease control was achieved by around 33% of patients, and objective responses by around 17%.

Details on this clone: Its antigen is not known.

The study gave focal radiation plus ipilimumab CTLA-4 blockade to patients with chemo-refractory metastatic non-small-cell lung cancer. V lost 2 bases, J lost 6 bases, and 5 bases stayed unmatched. The germline gives CDR1 MNHEY, CDR2 SVGAGI. This CDR3 contains 16 residues. Sequenced by immunoSEQ multiplex PCR; TCRdb stores in-frame clones only, minus some. The sample lists approximately 46,000 clones; approximately 81% were seen once. Study-level results: Radiotherapy plus ipilimumab was followed by expansion in blood of tumor-derived TCR clones. Early clone dynamics of blood T cells, plus interferon-beta, reportedly predicted response best.

V gene TRBV6-5 combines with J gene TRBJ2-1; 12 nucleotides line up with TRBD2. The sequencing used peripheral blood, collected from a patient treated with radiotherapy plus ipilimumab. The receptor's source is a human donor with non-small cell lung cancer whose response to radiotherapy plus ipilimumab could not be evaluated. CDR3: CASSYLTSGRINEQFF. The DNA of the CDR3 is TGTGCCAGCAGTTACCTGACTAGCGGGAGAATCAATGAGCAGTTCTTC.